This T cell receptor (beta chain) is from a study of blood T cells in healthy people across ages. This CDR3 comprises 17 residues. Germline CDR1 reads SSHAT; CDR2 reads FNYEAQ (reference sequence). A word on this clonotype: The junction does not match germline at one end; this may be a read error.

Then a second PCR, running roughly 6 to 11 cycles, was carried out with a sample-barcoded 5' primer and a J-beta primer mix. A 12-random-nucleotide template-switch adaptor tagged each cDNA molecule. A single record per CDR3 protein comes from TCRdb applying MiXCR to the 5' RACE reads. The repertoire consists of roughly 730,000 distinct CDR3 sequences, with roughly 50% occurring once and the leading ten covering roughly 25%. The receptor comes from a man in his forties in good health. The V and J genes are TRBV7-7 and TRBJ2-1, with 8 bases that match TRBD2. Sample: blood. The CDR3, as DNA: TGTGCTAGCAGCCGAACCCGGGGGGGAAGCTCCTACAATGAGCAGTTCTTC. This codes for CASSRTRGGSSYNEQFF. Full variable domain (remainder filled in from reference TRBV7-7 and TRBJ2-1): GAGVSQSPRYKVTKRGQDVTLRCDPISSHATLYWYQQALGQGPEFLTYFNYEAQPDKSGLPSDRFSAERPEGSISTLTIQRTEQRDSAMYRCASSRTRGGSSYNEQFFGPGTRLTVL.